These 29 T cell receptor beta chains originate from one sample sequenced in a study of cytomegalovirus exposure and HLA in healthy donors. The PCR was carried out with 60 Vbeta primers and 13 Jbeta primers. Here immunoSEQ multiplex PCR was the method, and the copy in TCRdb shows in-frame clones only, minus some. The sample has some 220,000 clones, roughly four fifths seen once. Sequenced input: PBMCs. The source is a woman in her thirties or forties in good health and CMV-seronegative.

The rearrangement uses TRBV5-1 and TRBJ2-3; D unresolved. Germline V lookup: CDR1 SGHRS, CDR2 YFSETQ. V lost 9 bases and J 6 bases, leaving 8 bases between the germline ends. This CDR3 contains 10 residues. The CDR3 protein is CATPRDTQYF. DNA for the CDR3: TGCGCCACCCCCCGGGATACGCAGTATTTT.

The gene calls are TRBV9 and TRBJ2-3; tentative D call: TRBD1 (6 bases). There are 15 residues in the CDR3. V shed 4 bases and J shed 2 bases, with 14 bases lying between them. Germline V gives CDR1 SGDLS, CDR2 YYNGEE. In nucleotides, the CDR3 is TGTGCCAGCAGCCGTCGGAACAGGGTCACAGATACGCAGTATTTT. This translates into CASSRRNRVTDTQYF.

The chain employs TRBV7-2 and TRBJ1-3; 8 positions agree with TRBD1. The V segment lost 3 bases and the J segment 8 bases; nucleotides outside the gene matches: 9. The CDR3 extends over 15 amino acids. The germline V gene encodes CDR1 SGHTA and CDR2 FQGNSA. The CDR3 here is CASSFAGGLGDTIYF. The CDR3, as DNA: TGTGCCAGCAGCTTTGCAGGGGGCCTCGGAGACACCATATATTTT.

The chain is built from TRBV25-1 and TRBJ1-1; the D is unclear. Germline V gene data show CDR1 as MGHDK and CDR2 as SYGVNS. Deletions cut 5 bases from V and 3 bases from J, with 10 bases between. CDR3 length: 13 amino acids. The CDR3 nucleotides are TGTGCCAGCAGTCTCGCGCTCGACACTGAAGCTTTCTTT. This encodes CASSLALDTEAFF.

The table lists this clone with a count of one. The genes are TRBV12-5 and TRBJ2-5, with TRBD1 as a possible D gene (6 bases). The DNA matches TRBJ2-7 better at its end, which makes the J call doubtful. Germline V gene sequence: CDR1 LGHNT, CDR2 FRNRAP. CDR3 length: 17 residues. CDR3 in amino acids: CASGLVAQGFGKYEQYF. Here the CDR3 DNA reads TGTGCTAGTGGTTTGGTCGCCCAGGGGTTCGGGAAATACGAGCAGTACTTC.

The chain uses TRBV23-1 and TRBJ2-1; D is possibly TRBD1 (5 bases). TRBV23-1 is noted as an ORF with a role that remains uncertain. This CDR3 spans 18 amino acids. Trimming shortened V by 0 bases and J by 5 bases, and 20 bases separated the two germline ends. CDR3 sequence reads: CASSQSVSWGPSNNEQFF. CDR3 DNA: TGCGCCAGCAGTCAATCCGTCTCCTGGGGCCCTTCCAACAATGAGCAGTTCTTC.

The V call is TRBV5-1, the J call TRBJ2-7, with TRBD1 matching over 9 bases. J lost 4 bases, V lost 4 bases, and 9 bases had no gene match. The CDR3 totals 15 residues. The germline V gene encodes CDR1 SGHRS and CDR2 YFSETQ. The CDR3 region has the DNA TGCGCCAGCAGCCCGGAGGGGGACAGGGTTTACGAGCAGTACTTC. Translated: CASSPEGDRVYEQYF.

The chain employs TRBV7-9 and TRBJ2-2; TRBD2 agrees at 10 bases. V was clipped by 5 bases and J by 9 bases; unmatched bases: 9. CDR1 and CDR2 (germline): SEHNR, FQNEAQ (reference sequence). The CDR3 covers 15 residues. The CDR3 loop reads CASSPSGGEFRELFF. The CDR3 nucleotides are TGTGCCAGCAGCCCCAGCGGGGGGGAGTTTCGGGAGCTGTTTTTT.

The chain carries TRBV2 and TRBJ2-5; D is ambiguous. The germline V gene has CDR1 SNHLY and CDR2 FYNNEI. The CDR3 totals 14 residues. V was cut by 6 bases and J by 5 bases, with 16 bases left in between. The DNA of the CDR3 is TGTGCCAGCAGGAACCCCTTTCTCCGGGAGACCCAGTACTTC. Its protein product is CASRNPFLRETQYF.

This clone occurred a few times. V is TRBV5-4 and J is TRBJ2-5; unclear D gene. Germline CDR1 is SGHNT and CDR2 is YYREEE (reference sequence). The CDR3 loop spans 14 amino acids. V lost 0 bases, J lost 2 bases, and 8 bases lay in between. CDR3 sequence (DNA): TGTGCCAGCAGCTTGGGGGCACAGCAAGAGACCCAGTACTTC. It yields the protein CASSLGAQQETQYF. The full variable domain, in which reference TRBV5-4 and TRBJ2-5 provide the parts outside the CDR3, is ETGVTQSPTHLIKTRGQQVTLRCSSQSGHNTVSWYQQALGQGPQFIFQYYREEENGRGNFPPRFSGLQFPNYSSELNVNALELDDSALYLCASSLGAQQETQYFGPGTRLLVL.

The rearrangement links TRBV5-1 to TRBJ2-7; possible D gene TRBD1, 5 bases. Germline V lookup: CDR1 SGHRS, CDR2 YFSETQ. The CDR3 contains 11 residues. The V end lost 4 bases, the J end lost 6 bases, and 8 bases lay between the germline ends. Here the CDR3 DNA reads TGCGCCAGCAGCGACCAGGGCGAGCAGTACTTC. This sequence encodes CASSDQGEQYF.

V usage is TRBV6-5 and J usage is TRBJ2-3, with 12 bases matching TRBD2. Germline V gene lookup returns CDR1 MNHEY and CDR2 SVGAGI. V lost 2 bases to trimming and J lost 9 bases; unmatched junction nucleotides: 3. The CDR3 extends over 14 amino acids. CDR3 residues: CASSYGLAGSTQYF. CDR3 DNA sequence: TGTGCCAGCAGTTACGGACTAGCGGGGAGCACGCAGTATTTT.

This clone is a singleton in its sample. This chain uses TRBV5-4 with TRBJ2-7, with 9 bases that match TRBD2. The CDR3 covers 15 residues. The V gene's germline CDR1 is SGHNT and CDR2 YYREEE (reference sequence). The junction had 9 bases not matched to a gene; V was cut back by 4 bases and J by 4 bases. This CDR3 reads CASSRRAGGLYEQYF. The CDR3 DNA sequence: TGTGCCAGCAGCCGGCGGGCGGGGGGGCTTTACGAGCAGTACTTC.

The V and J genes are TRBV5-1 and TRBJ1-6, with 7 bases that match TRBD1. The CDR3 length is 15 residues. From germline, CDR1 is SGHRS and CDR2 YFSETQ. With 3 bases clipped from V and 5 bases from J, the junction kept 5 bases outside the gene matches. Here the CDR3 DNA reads TGCGCCAGCAGCTCCTCTCAGGGGGATAATTCACCCCTCCACTTT. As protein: CASSSSQGDNSPLHF.

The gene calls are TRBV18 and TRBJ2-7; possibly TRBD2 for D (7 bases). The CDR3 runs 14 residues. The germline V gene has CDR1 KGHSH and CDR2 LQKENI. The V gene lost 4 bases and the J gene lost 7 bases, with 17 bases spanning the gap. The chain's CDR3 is CASSRAGATGEQYF. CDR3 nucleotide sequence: TGTGCCAGCTCACGGGCGGGGGCGACGGGGGAGCAGTACTTC.

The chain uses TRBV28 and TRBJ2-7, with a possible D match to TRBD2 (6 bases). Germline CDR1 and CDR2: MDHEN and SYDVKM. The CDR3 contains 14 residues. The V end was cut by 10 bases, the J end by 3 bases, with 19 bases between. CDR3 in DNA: TGTGCCACCCCTCTAGGAGCTAGCGTCTACGAGCAGTACTTC. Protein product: CATPLGASVYEQYF.

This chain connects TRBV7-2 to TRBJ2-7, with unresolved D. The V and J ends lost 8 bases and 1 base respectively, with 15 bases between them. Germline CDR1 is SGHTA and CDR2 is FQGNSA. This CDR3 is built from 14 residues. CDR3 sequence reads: CASGFGQVSYEQYF. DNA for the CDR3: TGTGCCAGCGGATTTGGTCAGGTGTCCTACGAGCAGTACTTC.

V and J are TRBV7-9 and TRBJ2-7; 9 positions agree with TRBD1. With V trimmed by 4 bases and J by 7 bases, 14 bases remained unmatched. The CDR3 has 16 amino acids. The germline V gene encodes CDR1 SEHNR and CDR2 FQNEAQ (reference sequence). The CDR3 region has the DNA TGTGCCAGCAGCTCTCAAGGGCTCGCGACAGGGGGTGAGCAGTACTTC. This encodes CASSSQGLATGGEQYF. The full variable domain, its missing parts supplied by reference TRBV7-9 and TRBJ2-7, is DTGVSQNPRHKITKRGQNVTFRCDPISEHNRLYWYRQTLGQGPEFLTYFQNEAQLEKSRLLSDRFSAERPKGSFSTLEIQRTEQGDSAMYLCASSSQGLATGGEQYFGPGTRLTVT.

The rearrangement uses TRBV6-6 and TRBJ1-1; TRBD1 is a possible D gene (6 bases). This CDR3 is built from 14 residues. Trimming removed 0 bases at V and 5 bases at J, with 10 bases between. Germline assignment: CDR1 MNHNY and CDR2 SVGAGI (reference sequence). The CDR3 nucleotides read TGTGCCAGCAGTTACTCAGGGGGAGGGACTGAAGCTTTCTTT. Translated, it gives CASSYSGGGTEAFF.

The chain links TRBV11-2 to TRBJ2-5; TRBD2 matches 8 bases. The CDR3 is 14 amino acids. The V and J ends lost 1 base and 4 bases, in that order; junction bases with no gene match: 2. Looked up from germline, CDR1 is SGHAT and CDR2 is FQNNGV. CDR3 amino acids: CASSLGAGGETQYF. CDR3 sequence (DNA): TGTGCCAGCAGCTTAGGGGCGGGGGGAGAGACCCAGTACTTC.

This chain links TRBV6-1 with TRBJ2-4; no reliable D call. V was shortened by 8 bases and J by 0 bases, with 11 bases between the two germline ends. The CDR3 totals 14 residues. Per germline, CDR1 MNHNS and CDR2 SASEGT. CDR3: CASEASLAKNIQYF. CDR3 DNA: TGTGCCAGCGAGGCGAGTCTAGCCAAAAACATTCAGTACTTC.

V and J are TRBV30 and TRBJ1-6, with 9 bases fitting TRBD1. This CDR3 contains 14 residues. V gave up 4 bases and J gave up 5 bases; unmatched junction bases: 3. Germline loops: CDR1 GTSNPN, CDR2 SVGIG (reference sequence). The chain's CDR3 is CAWNRGPNNSPLHF. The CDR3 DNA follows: TGTGCCTGGAACAGGGGGCCCAATAATTCACCCCTCCACTTT. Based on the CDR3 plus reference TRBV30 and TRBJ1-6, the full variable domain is SQTIHQWPATLVQPVGSPLSLECTVEGTSNPNLYWYRQAAGRGLQLLFYSVGIGQISSEVPQNLSASRPQDRQFILSSKKLLLSDSGFYLCAWNRGPNNSPLHFGNGTRLTVT.

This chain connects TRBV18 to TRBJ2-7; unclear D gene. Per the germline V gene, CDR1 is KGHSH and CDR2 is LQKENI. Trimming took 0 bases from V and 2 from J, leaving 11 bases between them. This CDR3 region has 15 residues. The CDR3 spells CASSPPVADPYEQYF. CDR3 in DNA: TGTGCCAGCTCACCACCGGTTGCGGATCCCTACGAGCAGTACTTC.

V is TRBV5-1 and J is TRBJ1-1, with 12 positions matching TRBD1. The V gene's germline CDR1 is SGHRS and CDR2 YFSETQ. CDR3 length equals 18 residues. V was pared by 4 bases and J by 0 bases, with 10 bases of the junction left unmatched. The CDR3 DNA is TGCGCCAGCAGCCAAAAGGGACAGGGGGCGAACATGAACACTGAAGCTTTCTTT. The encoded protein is CASSQKGQGANMNTEAFF. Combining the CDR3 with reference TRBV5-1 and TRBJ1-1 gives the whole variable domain KAGVTQTPRYLIKTRGQQVTLSCSPISGHRSVSWYQQTPGQGLQFLFEYFSETQRNKGNFPGRFSGRQFSNSRSEMNVSTLELGDSALYLCASSQKGQGANMNTEAFFGQGTRLTVV.

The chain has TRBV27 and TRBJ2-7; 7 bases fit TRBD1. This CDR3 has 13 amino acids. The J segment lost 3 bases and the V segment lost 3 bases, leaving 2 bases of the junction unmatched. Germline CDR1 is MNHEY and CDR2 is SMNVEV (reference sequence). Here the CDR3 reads CASSFRQGYEQYF. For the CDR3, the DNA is TGTGCCAGCAGTTTCAGACAGGGCTACGAGCAGTACTTC.

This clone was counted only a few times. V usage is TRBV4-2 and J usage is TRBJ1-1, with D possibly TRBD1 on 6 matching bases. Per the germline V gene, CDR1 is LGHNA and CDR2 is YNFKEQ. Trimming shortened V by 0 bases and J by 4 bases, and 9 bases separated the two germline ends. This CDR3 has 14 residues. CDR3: CASSQDRGGTEAFF. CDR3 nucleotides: TGTGCCAGCAGCCAAGATAGGGGGGGCACTGAAGCTTTCTTT.

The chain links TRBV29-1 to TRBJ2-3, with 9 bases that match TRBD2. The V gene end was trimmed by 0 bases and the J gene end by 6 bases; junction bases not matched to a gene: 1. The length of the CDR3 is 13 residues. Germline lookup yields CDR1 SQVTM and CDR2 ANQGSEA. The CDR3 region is CSVEEGLADTQYF. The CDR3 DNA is TGCAGCGTTGAAGAAGGACTAGCGGATACGCAGTATTTT.

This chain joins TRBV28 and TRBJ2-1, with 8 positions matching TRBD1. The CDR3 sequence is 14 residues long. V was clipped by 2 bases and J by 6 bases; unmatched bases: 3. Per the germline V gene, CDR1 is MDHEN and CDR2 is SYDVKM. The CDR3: CASSLLRGRNEQFF. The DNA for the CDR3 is TGTGCCAGCAGTTTACTCAGGGGGCGCAATGAGCAGTTCTTC.

CDR3 coding DNA: TGTGCCAGCAGTAGGGGGGGGAACACTGAAGCTTTCTTT. The encoded protein is CASSRGGNTEAFF. The chain links TRBV25-1 to TRBJ1-1; tentative D call: TRBD1 (6 bases). CDR1 and CDR2 (germline): MGHDK, SYGVNS. The CDR3 has 13 amino acids. V lost 5 bases and J 1 base, leaving 8 bases between the germline ends.